These T cell receptor beta chains were read from a single sample in a study of molecular identifiers for immune sequencing clone quantification. A single record per CDR3 protein comes from TCRdb applying MiXCR to the PCR reads. The sample consists of some 96,000 distinct CDR3 sequences, around 24% of them appearing once. Sequenced: naive CD8+ T cells from blood, with Jurkat cell RNA spiked in. Receptor source: a human donor in good health. Some libraries in this study had Jurkat cell RNA spiked in. CDR3s include the opening cysteine and the closing phenylalanine or tryptophan. Fields, in order: V gene, D gene, J gene, clone size, CDR3 DNA, CDR3 protein. The D gene is left open where the match is weak. Only part of the rows carry a size: once, few, many, or a class if the clone is expanded.

TRBV3-1	TRBD1	TRBJ2-7	many	TGTGCCAGCAGCCAATCATACGCACAGGGGGCTTACGAGCAGTACTTC	CASSQSYAQGAYEQYF
TRBV6-6	.	TRBJ2-7	.	TGTGCCAGCAGTTACTCTTCTCAGCGCGCCTACGAGCAGTACTTC	CASSYSSQRAYEQYF
TRBV4-3	.	TRBJ2-1	few	TGCGCCAGCAGCCAAGTGTGGCGGGGCTTTAATGAGCAGTTCTTC	CASSQVWRGFNEQFF
TRBV19	.	TRBJ2-7	.	TGTGCCAGTAGTATGGGCCTAACCTACGAGCAGTACTTC	CASSMGLTYEQYF
TRBV4-2	TRBD1	TRBJ2-7	many	TGTGCCAGCAGCCACGGACAGGCCTACGAGCAGTACTTC	CASSHGQAYEQYF
TRBV6-2/TRBV6-3	.	TRBJ1-1	many	TGTGCCAGCAGATTCCCAAACACTGAAGCTTTCTTT	CASRFPNTEAFF
TRBV12-5	.	TRBJ1-5	.	TGTGCTAGTGGTTTTACCGTTTCCTCCCCGGTAGGCAATCAGCCCCAGCATTTT	CASGFTVSSPVGNQPQHF
TRBV27	TRBD2	TRBJ2-3	many	TGTGCCAGCAGTTCTACGGGAGGAGGGGCAGATACGCAGTATTTT	CASSSTGGGADTQYF
TRBV6-5	TRBD1	TRBJ2-1	.	TGTGCCAGCAGTTACGAGGGACAGTCATACAATGAGCAGTTCTTC	CASSYEGQSYNEQFF
TRBV5-6	TRBD1	TRBJ2-2	few	TGTGCCAGCAGCCCCGAAGGGACAGGGGGCGCCGAGCTGTTTTTT	CASSPEGTGGAELFF
TRBV18	.	TRBJ1-1	many	TGTGCCAGCTCCCTCGGACAGAGAGAAGCTTTCTTT	CASSLGQREAFF
TRBV19	.	TRBJ1-2	few	TGTGCCAGTAGTATAGATCGGAGTAGGGCTCGCGATGGCTACACCTTC	CASSIDRSRARDGYTF
TRBV4-2	.	TRBJ2-6	many	TGTGCCAGCAGCCAAGAAGGCGGCAACGTCCTGACTTTC	CASSQEGGNVLTF
TRBV29-1	.	TRBJ2-7	many	TGCAGCGTTGAAGATCCCGGTAGTGCAGGCCCTCTCTACGAGCAGTACTTC	CSVEDPGSAGPLYEQYF
TRBV7-6	TRBD2	TRBJ2-3	many	TGTGCCAGCAGTTTGACACTAGCGGGGGGGTTCAGTGGAGATACGCAGTATTTT	CASSLTLAGGFSGDTQYF
TRBV30	.	TRBJ2-1	.	TGTGCCGGGTCCCCGGGGTCCCGGCCTGAGCAGTTCTTC	CAGSPGSRPEQFF
TRBV7-9	.	TRBJ1-4	many	TGTGCCAGCAGCACCTACATAACAGGGAACGAAAAACTGTTTTTT	CASSTYITGNEKLFF
TRBV27	.	TRBJ2-1	many	TGTGCCAGCAGTTCGCATAACGATTTATCCTACAATGAGCAGTTCTTC	CASSSHNDLSYNEQFF
TRBV13	.	TRBJ1-1	many	TGTGCCAGCAGCTTAGTGGGCAGGGGAACTGAAGCTTTCTTT	CASSLVGRGTEAFF
TRBV6-5	.	TRBJ2-5	many	TGTGCCAGCAGTCCTGAAGCGGGTGAGACCCAGTACTTC	CASSPEAGETQYF
TRBV27	TRBD1	TRBJ1-1	many	TGTGCCAGCAGTTTTACAGGGGCTGAAGCTTTCTTT	CASSFTGAEAFF
TRBV5-1	TRBD2	TRBJ2-3	few	TGCGCCAGCACTTTCGATCTAGCGGGCGGGGAAGATACGCAGTATTTT	CASTFDLAGGEDTQYF
TRBV7-9	TRBD1	TRBJ1-4	many	TGTGCCAGCAGCTTAGCCCCGACAGGGACTAATGAAAAACTGTTTTTT	CASSLAPTGTNEKLFF
TRBV5-3	.	TRBJ1-1	many	TGTGCCAGCAGCCCCCCAAATACCCCGACAGGTCTGGACACTGAAGCTTTCTTT	CASSPPNTPTGLDTEAFF
TRBV7-6	.	TRBJ1-5	.	TGTGCCAGCAGCTTAGCAGCGGCAAGAGGTAGCAATCCGCCCCCGCATTTT	CASSLAAARGSNPPPHF
TRBV6-5	.	TRBJ1-1	.	TGTGCCAGCAGTTATTCACCCATAGATTGGGGGTTGCAGAACACTGAAGCTTTCTTT	CASSYSPIDWGLQNTEAFF
TRBV28	.	TRBJ2-2	many	TGTGCCAGCGAAGGACAGACCTCGACCGGGGAGCTGTTTTTT	CASEGQTSTGELFF
TRBV7-2	TRBD1	TRBJ1-5	many	TGTGCCAGCAGCTCAGCTGGGAAGAGGGGGCTTTACCAGCCCCAGCATTTT	CASSSAGKRGLYQPQHF
TRBV5-4	TRBD2	TRBJ2-3	.	TGTGCCAGCAGCTTGTGGGAGGGTGCAGATACGCAGTATTTT	CASSLWEGADTQYF
TRBV3-1	TRBD2	TRBJ2-3	.	TGTGCCAGCAGCCAAGAGTTGGGACTAGCGGGAGCCCTAAAATCCACAGATACGCAGTATTTT	CASSQELGLAGALKSTDTQYF
TRBV20-1	TRBD1	TRBJ2-7	many	TGCAGTGCTAGACCTGTGGGGACAGGAGCCTACGAGCAGTACTTC	CSARPVGTGAYEQYF
TRBV7-9	.	TRBJ1-1	many	TGTGCCAGCAGCTTGCCGGACCGAACCTTTGAAGCTTTCTTT	CASSLPDRTFEAFF
TRBV5-1	.	TRBJ2-1	many	TGCGCCAGCAGCGCTCCCACCTCCTACAATGAGCAGTTCTTC	CASSAPTSYNEQFF
TRBV10-3	.	TRBJ2-7	many	TGTGCCATCAGTCCCGGGACAATCTACGAGCAGTACTTC	CAISPGTIYEQYF
TRBV30	.	TRBJ2-7	many	TGTGCCTGGAGTGAACTAGGATTCGCCTACGAGCAGTACTTC	CAWSELGFAYEQYF
TRBV4-1	.	TRBJ1-1	.	TGCGCCAGCAGCCAAGCTCCGGGCTCGAACACTGAAGCTTTCTTT	CASSQAPGSNTEAFF
TRBV4-3	TRBD1	TRBJ1-3	many	TGCGCCAGCAGCCAGGGGACAGTCAACTCTGGAAACACCATATATTTT	CASSQGTVNSGNTIYF